Following are 2 T cell receptor beta chains from one sample sequenced in a study of shared clonotypes between healthy human individuals. CD45RO negativity and positive selection for CCR7 defined naive CD8 cells, a population that excluded terminally differentiated effector memory CD45RA+ cells. Repertoires were generated with immunoSEQ multiplex PCR, while TCRdb's copy carries only in-frame clones and drops some. The sample lists approximately 1.9 million clones, just over 90% occurring once. The sample comprised naive CD8+ T cells from PBMCs. All receptors derive from a man aged 18 to 35 in good health. Some clones in this sample may be carry-over from other donors' samples.

This clone came up once. V is TRBV6-6 and J is TRBJ1-1; TRBD1 aligns across 7 bases. The CDR3 loop spans 13 amino acids. The germline V gene encodes CDR1 MNHNY and CDR2 SVGAGI (reference sequence). J gave up 8 bases and V 6 bases, and 9 bases lay outside the gene matches. The DNA of the CDR3 is TGTGCCAGCAGACCCGACAGGGCGGCCGAAGCTTTCTTT. Residues: CASRPDRAAEAFF.

The chain employs TRBV27 and TRBJ2-1; D is uncertain. Germline assignment: CDR1 MNHEY and CDR2 SMNVEV (reference sequence). The CDR3 runs 15 residues. Trimming took off 5 bases at V and 4 bases at J, with 15 bases between the two ends. The DNA of the CDR3 is TGTGCCAGCAGTATCGACCGATCCTATTACAATGAGCAGTTCTTC. Protein sequence: CASSIDRSYYNEQFF.